Presented here are 27 T cell receptor beta chains from one specimen sequenced in a study of Graves' ophthalmopathy and Graves' hyperthyroidism. From RNA, the CDR3 regions of TCR beta chains were amplified and sequenced. First-round RT-PCR employed HTBI primers, with a second-round multiplex PCR after it. Via MiXCR, TCRdb re-called the multiplex PCR reads, giving one row per CDR3 protein. The table shows roughly 1.1 million distinct CDR3 sequences, with about two fifths occurring only once. The sample comprised peripheral blood or thyroid tissue (not recorded which). Every receptor here comes from an adult man with Graves' hyperthyroidism.

The table lists this clonotype with many counts. The chain employs TRBV20-1 and TRBJ2-7; weak D call: TRBD1 (5 bases). Deletions cut 4 bases from V and 3 bases from J, with 16 bases between. This CDR3 is built from 14 residues. Per germline, CDR1 DFQATT and CDR2 SNEGSKA (reference sequence). The CDR3 DNA follows: TGCAGTGCTAATCCCACAGGCAGGGTCTACGAGCAGTACTTC. Protein: CSANPTGRVYEQYF.

About this clonotype itself: A much larger clonotype is one base distant, so this may be a read error. This chain connects TRBV7-2 to TRBJ1-4, with TRBD1 matching over 8 bases. The CDR3 contains 15 residues. V was pared by 6 bases and J by 4 bases, with 7 bases of the junction left unmatched. Per germline, CDR1 SGHTA and CDR2 FQGNSA. The CDR3 DNA reads as TGTGCCAGCAGGTTTGACAGGGGAAGTAATGAAAAACTGTTTTTT. This sequence encodes CASRFDRGSNEKLFF.

This clonotype was detected many times. The chain uses TRBV4-1 and TRBJ2-5; 8 bases map to TRBD2. V lost 3 bases and J lost 5; bases outside the gene matches: 8. The CDR3 is 15 amino acids. Germline assignment: CDR1 MGHRA and CDR2 YSYEKL. The CDR3 sequence is CASSHTASGYETQYF. CDR3 in DNA: TGCGCCAGCAGCCATACGGCTAGCGGGTACGAGACCCAGTACTTC.

Notes on this clonotype: The junction departs from germline at one end; a sequencing error may be responsible. CDR3 in amino acids: CASSLADYGPPYF. The CDR3 DNA reads as TGTGCCAGCAGCCTAGCGGACTATGGCCCCCCCTACTTC. The J gene is TRBJ2-5, the V gene TRBV7-9, with TRBD2 matching over 7 bases. CDR3 length equals 13 residues. Per the germline V gene, CDR1 is SEHNR and CDR2 is FQNEAQ (reference sequence).

The chain is built from TRBV3-1 and TRBJ2-7; D is unclear. The germline V gene encodes CDR1 LGHDT and CDR2 YNNKEL (reference sequence). The V end lost 0 bases, the J end lost 10 bases, and 7 bases lay between the germline ends. CDR3 length: 11 residues. The chain's CDR3 is CASSQDYRQYF. Here the CDR3 DNA reads TGTGCCAGCAGCCAAGATTACCGACAGTACTTC.

This chain uses TRBV20-1 with TRBJ1-4; D is uncertain. The CDR3 length is 13 residues. In germline, CDR1 is DFQATT, CDR2 SNEGSKA (reference sequence). Between the trimmed V and J ends, which lost 3 bases and 8 bases, there was a span of 13 bases. CDR3: CSARSGYQEKLFF. The CDR3 DNA is TGCAGTGCTAGGTCGGGTTACCAAGAAAAACTGTTTTTT.

With regard to this clonotype: A read error may be the cause here, since a much bigger clone is one base away. This sequence joins TRBV7-6 and TRBJ1-1; 8 nucleotides agree with TRBD1. J gave up 4 bases and V 6 bases, and 7 bases lay outside the gene matches. The CDR3 extends over 14 amino acids. Looked up from germline, CDR1 is SGHVS and CDR2 is FNYEAQ. The CDR3 DNA reads as TGTGCCAGCAGTAGACACAGGGGGAGCACTGAAGCTTTCTTT. As protein: CASSRHRGSTEAFF. Full variable domain (outside the CDR3, taken from reference TRBV7-6 and TRBJ1-1): GAGVSQSPRYKVTKRGQDVALRCDPISGHVSLYWYRQALGQGPEFLTYFNYEAQQDKSGLPNDRFSAERPEGSISTLTIQRTEQRDSAMYRCASSRHRGSTEAFFGQGTRLTVV.

Ten or more counts support this clonotype. V and J are TRBV19 and TRBJ2-2; TRBD1 is a possible D gene (6 bases). The CDR3 extends over 14 amino acids. Germline values: CDR1 LNHDA, CDR2 SQIVND (reference sequence). V was cut by 3 bases and J by 6 bases, with 11 bases left in between. CDR3 sequence (DNA): TGTGCCAGTAGTATGTTCGGGACACCCGGGGAGCTGTTTTTT. Protein sequence: CASSMFGTPGELFF.

The V call is TRBV2, the J call TRBJ1-1, with a tentative D call TRBD1 (5 bases). Between the trimmed V and J ends, which lost 6 bases and 1 base, there was a span of 21 bases. The CDR3 is made up of 17 amino acids. The germline V gene encodes CDR1 SNHLY and CDR2 FYNNEI. CDR3 coding DNA: TGTGCCAGCAGGCTGGGAAAAACTAGCAGGGAGAACACTGAAGCTTTCTTT. Protein product: CASRLGKTSRENTEAFF.

The V and J genes are TRBV5-8 and TRBJ1-5; TRBD1 aligns across 8 bases. From germline, CDR1 is SGHTS and CDR2 YDEGEE. The CDR3 is 16 residues long. V dropped 4 bases and J dropped 1; count of bases not matched to a gene: 7. The DNA of the CDR3 is TGTGCCAGCAGCCTACAGGGGGGGATCAGCAATCAGCCCCAGCATTTT. Protein: CASSLQGGISNQPQHF.

As regards this clonotype: A much larger clone differs by one base, so this may be a read error. V is TRBV2 and J is TRBJ2-7, with 7 bases matching TRBD1. V lost 10 bases to trimming and J lost 5 bases; unmatched junction nucleotides: 14. This CDR3 is 14 amino acids long. From germline, CDR1 is SNHLY and CDR2 FYNNEI. CDR3 loop: CATKPGTEAHEQYF. The CDR3 nucleotides read TGTGCCACCAAGCCGGGGACAGAAGCCCACGAGCAGTACTTC.

Many counts were recorded for this clonotype. The chain uses TRBV7-8 and TRBJ1-3, with D possibly being TRBD1 (5 bases). Germline V gene sequence: CDR1 SGHVS, CDR2 FQNEAQ. V lost 5 bases, J lost 0 bases, and 14 bases lay in between. The CDR3 is made up of 16 amino acids. The CDR3 nucleotides are TGTGCCAGCAGCACGCGGGACTCCAGCTCTGGAAACACCATATATTTT. Translation: CASSTRDSSSGNTIYF.

The V gene is TRBV2, the J gene TRBJ1-5; D is uncertain. Germline V gene lookup returns CDR1 SNHLY and CDR2 FYNNEI. This CDR3 has 12 amino acids. V lost 2 bases to trimming and J lost 11 bases, with 10 bases between them. Here the CDR3 reads CASSELVETQHF. Written as DNA, the CDR3 is TGTGCCAGCAGTGAACTAGTAGAGACCCAGCATTTT.

V usage is TRBV6-9 and J usage is TRBJ2-2; the match to TRBD2 covers 8 bases. Germline trimming cut 10 bases from V and 6 bases from J; bases unmatched to any gene: 7. This CDR3 comprises 13 residues. Germline V lookup: CDR1 MNHGY, CDR2 SVAAGI. The CDR3 nucleotides are TGTGCCACCCGTAGCGGGATGCCCGGGGAGCTGTTTTTT. It is translated as CATRSGMPGELFF.

This clonotype was picked up many times. The rearrangement uses TRBV6-6 and TRBJ2-7, with TRBD2 as a possible D gene (6 bases). Trimming stripped 10 bases from V and 3 bases from J, with 13 bases between. Germline V lookup: CDR1 MNHNY, CDR2 SVGAGI (reference sequence). This CDR3 comprises 12 residues. The CDR3 DNA reads TGTGCCACCGGGACTGGAGTCTACGAGCAGTACTTC. Protein sequence: CATGTGVYEQYF.

This clonotype has more than one count but fewer than ten. The chain employs TRBV20-1 and TRBJ1-4; D gene unclear. V lost 3 bases and J lost 0, with 8 bases in between. This CDR3 spans 14 amino acids. Germline V gene sequence: CDR1 DFQATT, CDR2 SNEGSKA (reference sequence). The CDR3 spells CSASPLATNEKLFF. For the CDR3, the DNA is TGCAGTGCTAGTCCCCTTGCAACTAATGAAAAACTGTTTTTT.

This clonotype was detected a few times. The chain links TRBV20-1 to TRBJ2-7, with 8 nucleotides matching TRBD1. The CDR3 loop spans 14 amino acids. J gave up 4 bases and V 5 bases, and 10 bases lay outside the gene matches. Germline V lookup: CDR1 DFQATT, CDR2 SNEGSKA (reference sequence). CDR3 nucleotide sequence: TGCAGTGCTCCGATGCAGGGGGCTCGTTACGAGCAGTACTTC. Its protein product is CSAPMQGARYEQYF.

The V and J genes are TRBV25-1 and TRBJ1-5; perhaps TRBD1 as D (5 bases). CDR1 is MGHDK and CDR2 is SYGVNS in the germline V gene. CDR3 length: 12 residues. Trimming removed 6 bases from V and 6 bases from J, with 9 bases in between. CDR3 in DNA: TGTGCCAGCAGAGGGGTCGCTCAGCCCCAGCATTTT. This codes for CASRGVAQPQHF.

This clonotype was seen only once. At one boundary the junction diverges from the germline segment, which might be a read error. The chain employs TRBV15 and TRBJ2-7; no reliable D call. Looked up from germline, CDR1 is LNHNV and CDR2 is YYDKDF (reference sequence). The CDR3 runs 14 residues. For the CDR3, the DNA is TGTACCACCAGCAGATCGGCGTCATCCTACGAGCAGTACTTC. Protein sequence: CTTSRSASSYEQYF.

This clonotype was seen a handful of times. The V call is TRBV12-3 or TRBV12-4, the J call TRBJ1-4; D ambiguous. Trimming took 3 bases from V and 8 from J, leaving 7 bases between them. This CDR3 spans 12 amino acids. CDR3 DNA sequence: TGTGCCAGCAGTTTTTTTAGGGAAAAACTGTTTTTT. Its protein product is CASSFFREKLFF.

The rearrangement links TRBV20-1 to TRBJ2-1, with a weak D call TRBD2 (6 bases). This CDR3 contains 15 residues. Trimming took 4 bases from V and 0 from J, leaving 13 bases between them. Germline CDR1 and CDR2: DFQATT and SNEGSKA (reference sequence). Written as DNA, the CDR3 is TGCAGTGCTACGTTACTAGCCACCTCCTACAATGAGCAGTTCTTC. It codes for CSATLLATSYNEQFF.

This clonotype has a count of ten or more. The chain has TRBV20-1 and TRBJ2-7; TRBD2 agrees at 8 bases. CDR3 length equals 14 residues. The V gene's germline CDR1 is DFQATT and CDR2 SNEGSKA (reference sequence). V dropped 2 bases and J dropped 6; count of bases not matched to a gene: 9. The CDR3 here is CSARSGTRLFEQYF. The DNA of the CDR3 is TGCAGTGCTAGATCCGGGACTAGGCTCTTCGAGCAGTACTTC.

Notes on this clonotype: A read error may explain this, as a much larger clone is one base away. The rearrangement joins TRBV7-9 to TRBJ1-4; 9 positions match TRBD1. Germline-derived CDR1 and CDR2 are SEHNR and FQNEAQ (reference sequence). The V gene end was trimmed by 8 bases and the J gene end by 5 bases; junction bases not matched to a gene: 9. The CDR3 runs to 15 residues. CDR3 in DNA: TGTGCCAGCGGCCCGATTGGGACAGGGAATGAAAAACTGTTTTTT. This encodes CASGPIGTGNEKLFF.

This clonotype was counted between two and nine times. This sequence joins TRBV24-1 and TRBJ2-2, with no clear D. V lost 7 bases, J lost 0 bases, and 11 bases lay in between. Germline V gene lookup returns CDR1 KGHDR and CDR2 SFDVKD. The CDR3 length is 15 residues. Written as DNA, the CDR3 is TGTGCCACCAGAAGAAACACCGCGAACACCGGGGAGCTGTTTTTT. As protein: CATRRNTANTGELFF.

This clonotype was detected many times. The CDR3 DNA reads TGCAGTGCTGCCGGGACGGTGAACACTGAAGCTTTCTTT. Translation gives CSAAGTVNTEAFF. The chain is built from TRBV20-1 and TRBJ1-1; a weak D match, TRBD1 (5 bases). This CDR3 comprises 13 residues. V was trimmed by 5 bases and J by 0 bases, leaving 10 bases between them. Germline V gene sequence: CDR1 DFQATT, CDR2 SNEGSKA (reference sequence).

This clonotype appeared many times. The rearrangement links TRBV7-9 to TRBJ1-1; D possibly corresponds to TRBD1 (6 bases). The CDR3 length is 16 residues. The germline gives CDR1 SEHNR, CDR2 FQNEAQ (reference sequence). Trimming took 5 bases from V and 1 from J, leaving 17 bases between them. Written as DNA, the CDR3 is TGTGCCAGCAGCGTATCAGGGGCTAAAGCGAACACTGAAGCTTTCTTT. It codes for CASSVSGAKANTEAFF.

This clonotype has just a few counts. The gene calls are TRBV12-5 and TRBJ2-2, with no clear D. There are 13 residues in the CDR3. V was cut by 8 bases and J by 3 bases, with 10 bases left in between. Germline V gene data show CDR1 as LGHNT and CDR2 as FRNRAP. In nucleotides, the CDR3 is TGTGCTAGTCGGCGGTTAGACACCGGGGAGCTGTTTTTT. Translated: CASRRLDTGELFF. The complete variable domain, with remaining parts taken from reference TRBV12-5 and TRBJ2-2, reads DARVTQTPRHKVTEMGQEVTMRCQPILGHNTVFWYRQTMMQGLELLAYFRNRAPLDDSGMPKDRFSAEMPDATLATLKIQPSEPRDSAVYFCASRRLDTGELFFGEGSRLTVL.